This T cell receptor beta chain originates from a study of blood T cells in healthy people across ages. PCR was performed a second time for roughly 7 to 11 cycles using a sample-barcoded 5' primer and a J-beta primer mix. Using its own MiXCR run on the 5' RACE reads, TCRdb lists one record per CDR3 protein. This table holds 1.5 million to 2 million distinct CDR3 sequences, roughly 49% found once. The CDR3 is 15 residues long. Germline lookup yields CDR1 SGDLS and CDR2 YYNGEE. The V gene lost 4 bases and the J gene lost 3 bases, with 16 bases spanning the gap. Material for sequencing was blood. The rearrangement uses TRBV9 and TRBJ1-1; D perhaps matches TRBD1 (5 bases). The receptor comes from a woman aged 35 to 49 in good health. The chain's CDR3 is CASSKGEGGYTEAFF. Written as DNA, the CDR3 is TGTGCCAGCAGCAAAGGGGAGGGCGGGTACACTGAAGCTTTCTTT.